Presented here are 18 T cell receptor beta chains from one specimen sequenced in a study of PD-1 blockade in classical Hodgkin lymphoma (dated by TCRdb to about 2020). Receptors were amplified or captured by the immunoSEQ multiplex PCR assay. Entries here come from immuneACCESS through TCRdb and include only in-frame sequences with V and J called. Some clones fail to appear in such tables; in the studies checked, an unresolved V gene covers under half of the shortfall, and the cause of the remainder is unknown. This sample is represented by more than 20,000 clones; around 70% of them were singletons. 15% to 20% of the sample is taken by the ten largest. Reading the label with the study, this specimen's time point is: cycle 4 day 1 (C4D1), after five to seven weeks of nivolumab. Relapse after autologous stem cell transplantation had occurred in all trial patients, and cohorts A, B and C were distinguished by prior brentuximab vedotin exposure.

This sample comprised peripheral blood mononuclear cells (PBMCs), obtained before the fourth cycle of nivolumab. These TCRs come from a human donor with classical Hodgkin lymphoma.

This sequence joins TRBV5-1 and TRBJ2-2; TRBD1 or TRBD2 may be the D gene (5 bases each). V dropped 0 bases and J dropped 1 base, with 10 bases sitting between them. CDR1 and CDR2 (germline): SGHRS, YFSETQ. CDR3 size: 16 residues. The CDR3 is CASSLEGRWNTGELFF. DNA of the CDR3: TGCGCCAGCAGCTTGGAGGGACGGTGGAACACCGGGGAGCTGTTTTTT.

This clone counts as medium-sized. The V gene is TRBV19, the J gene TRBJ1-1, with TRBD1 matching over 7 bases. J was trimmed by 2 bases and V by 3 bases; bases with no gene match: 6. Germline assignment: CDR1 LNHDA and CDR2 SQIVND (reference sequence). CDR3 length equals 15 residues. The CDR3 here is CASSIYGQANTEAFF. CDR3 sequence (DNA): TGTGCCAGTAGTATCTACGGACAGGCCAACACTGAAGCTTTCTTT.

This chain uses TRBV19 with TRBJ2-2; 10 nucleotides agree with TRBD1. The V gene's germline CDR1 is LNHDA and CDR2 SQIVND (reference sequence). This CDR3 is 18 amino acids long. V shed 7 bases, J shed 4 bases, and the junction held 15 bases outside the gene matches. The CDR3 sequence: CASIPQSGQGTVTGELFF. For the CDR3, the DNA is TGTGCCAGTATACCTCAATCGGGACAGGGGACAGTCACCGGGGAGCTGTTTTTT.

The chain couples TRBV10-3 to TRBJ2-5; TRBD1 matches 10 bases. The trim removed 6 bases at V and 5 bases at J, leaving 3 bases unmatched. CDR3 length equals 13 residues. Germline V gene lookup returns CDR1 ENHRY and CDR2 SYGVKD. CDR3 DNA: TGTGCCATCAGAGGACAGGGGGTGGAGACCCAGTACTTC. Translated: CAIRGQGVETQYF.

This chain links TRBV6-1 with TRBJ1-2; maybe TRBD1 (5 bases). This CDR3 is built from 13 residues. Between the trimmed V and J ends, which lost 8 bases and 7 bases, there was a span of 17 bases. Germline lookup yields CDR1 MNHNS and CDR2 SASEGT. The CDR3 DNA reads TGTGCCAGCGGGGCACAAGATTTGGTTGGCTACACCTTC. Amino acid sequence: CASGAQDLVGYTF.

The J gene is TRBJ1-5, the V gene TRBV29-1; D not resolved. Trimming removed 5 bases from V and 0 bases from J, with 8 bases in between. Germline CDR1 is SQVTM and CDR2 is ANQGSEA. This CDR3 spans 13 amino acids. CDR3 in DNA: TGCAGCGTTTCGGTAGATAGCAATCAGCCCCAGCATTTT. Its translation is CSVSVDSNQPQHF.

The CDR3: CASSFRASTEAFF. As DNA, the CDR3 is TGTGCCAGCAGTTTCCGGGCCTCCACTGAAGCTTTCTTT. The chain employs TRBV6-6 and TRBJ1-1; no clear D. In germline, CDR1 is MNHNY, CDR2 SVGAGI (reference sequence). The CDR3 spans 13 residues. V gave up 4 bases and J gave up 4 bases, with 10 bases separating them.

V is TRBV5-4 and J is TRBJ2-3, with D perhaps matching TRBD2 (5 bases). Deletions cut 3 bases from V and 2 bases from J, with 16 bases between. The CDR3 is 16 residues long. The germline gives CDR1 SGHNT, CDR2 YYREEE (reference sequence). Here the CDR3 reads CASSSNAGLFTDTQYF. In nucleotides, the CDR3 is TGTGCCAGCAGCTCCAATGCCGGACTGTTCACAGATACGCAGTATTTT. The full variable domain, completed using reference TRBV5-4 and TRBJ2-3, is ETGVTQSPTHLIKTRGQQVTLRCSSQSGHNTVSWYQQALGQGPQFIFQYYREEENGRGNFPPRFSGLQFPNYSSELNVNALELDDSALYLCASSSNAGLFTDTQYFGPGTRLTVL.

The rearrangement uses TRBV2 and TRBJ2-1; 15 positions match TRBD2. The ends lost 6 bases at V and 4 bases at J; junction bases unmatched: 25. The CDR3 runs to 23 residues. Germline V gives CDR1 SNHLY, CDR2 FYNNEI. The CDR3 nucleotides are TGTGCCAGCAGGGACCGGGACAGGGGGATTGGACTAGCGGGAGGGCCATGGTACAATGAGCAGTTCTTC. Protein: CASRDRDRGIGLAGGPWYNEQFF.

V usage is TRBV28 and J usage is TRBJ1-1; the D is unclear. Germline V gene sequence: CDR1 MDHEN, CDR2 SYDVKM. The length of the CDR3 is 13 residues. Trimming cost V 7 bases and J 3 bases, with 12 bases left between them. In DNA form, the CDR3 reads TGTGCCAGCAACTCAAACAGATACACTGAAGCTTTCTTT. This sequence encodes CASNSNRYTEAFF.

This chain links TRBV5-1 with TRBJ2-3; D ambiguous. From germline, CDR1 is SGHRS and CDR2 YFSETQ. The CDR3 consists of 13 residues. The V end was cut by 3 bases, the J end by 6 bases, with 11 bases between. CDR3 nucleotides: TGCGCCAGCAGCTCTTCCTATCGGGATACGCAGTATTTT. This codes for CASSSSYRDTQYF. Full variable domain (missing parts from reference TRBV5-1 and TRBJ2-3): KAGVTQTPRYLIKTRGQQVTLSCSPISGHRSVSWYQQTPGQGLQFLFEYFSETQRNKGNFPGRFSGRQFSNSRSEMNVSTLELGDSALYLCASSSSYRDTQYFGPGTRLTVL.

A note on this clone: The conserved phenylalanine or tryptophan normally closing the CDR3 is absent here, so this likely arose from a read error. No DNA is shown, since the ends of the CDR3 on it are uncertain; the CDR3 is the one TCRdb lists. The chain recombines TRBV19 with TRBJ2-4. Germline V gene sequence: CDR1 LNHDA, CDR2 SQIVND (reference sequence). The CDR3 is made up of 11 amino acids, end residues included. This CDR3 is CASGKTGTLSL.

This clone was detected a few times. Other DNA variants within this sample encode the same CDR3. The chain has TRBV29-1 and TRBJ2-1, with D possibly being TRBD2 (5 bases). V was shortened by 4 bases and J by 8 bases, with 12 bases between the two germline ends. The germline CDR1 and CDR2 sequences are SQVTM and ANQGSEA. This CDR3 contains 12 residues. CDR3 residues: CSVGRSGHEQFF. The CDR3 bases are TGCAGCGTTGGGAGGTCGGGCCATGAGCAGTTCTTC.

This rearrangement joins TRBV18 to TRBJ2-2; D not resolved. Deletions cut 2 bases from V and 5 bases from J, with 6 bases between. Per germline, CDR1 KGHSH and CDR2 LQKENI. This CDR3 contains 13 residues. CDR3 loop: CASSPSITGELFF. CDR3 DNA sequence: TGTGCCAGCTCACCATCCATAACCGGGGAGCTGTTTTTT.

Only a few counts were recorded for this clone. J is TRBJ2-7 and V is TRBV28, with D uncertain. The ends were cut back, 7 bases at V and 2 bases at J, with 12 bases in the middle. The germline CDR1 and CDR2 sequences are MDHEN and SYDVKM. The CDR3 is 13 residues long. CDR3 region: CASTIAGPYEQYF. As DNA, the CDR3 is TGTGCCAGCACGATAGCCGGCCCCTACGAGCAGTACTTC.

The CDR3 DNA is TGTGCCAGCAGCCGGGATCGCTCCTACAATGAGCAGTTCTTC. This encodes CASSRDRSYNEQFF. The chain links TRBV5-4 to TRBJ2-1, with D maybe TRBD2 (5 bases). The CDR3 sequence is 14 residues long. Germline-derived CDR1 and CDR2 are SGHNT and YYREEE (reference sequence). The V end was cut by 4 bases, the J end by 0 bases, with 8 bases between.

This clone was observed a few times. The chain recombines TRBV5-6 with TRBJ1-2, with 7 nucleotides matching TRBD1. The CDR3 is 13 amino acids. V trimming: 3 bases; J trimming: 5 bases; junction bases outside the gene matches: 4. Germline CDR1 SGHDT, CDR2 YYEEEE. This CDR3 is CASSSGQLYGYTF. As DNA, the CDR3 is TGTGCCAGCAGCTCGGGACAGCTGTATGGCTACACCTTC.

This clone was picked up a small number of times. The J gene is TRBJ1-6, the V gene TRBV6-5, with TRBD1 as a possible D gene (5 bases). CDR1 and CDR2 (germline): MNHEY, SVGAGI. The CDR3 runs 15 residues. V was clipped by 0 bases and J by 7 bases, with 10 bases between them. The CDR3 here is CASSYSIGGNSPLHF. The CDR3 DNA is TGTGCCAGCAGTTACTCGATCGGGGGGAATTCACCCCTCCACTTT.